Presented here are 10 T cell receptor beta chains from one specimen sequenced in a study of blood T cells in healthy people across ages. Primers used in a second PCR of about 6 to 11 cycles were a sample-barcoded 5' primer and a J-beta primer mix. In TCRdb, the 5' RACE reads were re-called with MiXCR into one record per CDR3 protein. The table includes roughly 410,000 distinct CDR3 sequences, about 49% detected once. Input material: blood. The receptors derive from a man aged 60 to 69 in good health.

This clonotype was counted at least ten times. The chain links TRBV3-1 to TRBJ2-7; the match to TRBD2 covers 10 bases. V shed 0 bases, J shed 9 bases, and the junction held 8 bases outside the gene matches. Germline V gene data show CDR1 as LGHDT and CDR2 as YNNKEL (reference sequence). The CDR3 is 15 residues long. The CDR3 sequence is CASSQEIGTSAGQYF. CDR3 DNA: TGTGCCAGCAGCCAAGAAATCGGGACTAGCGCGGGGCAGTACTTC.

This clonotype was picked up many times. The CDR3 DNA is TGCGCCAGCAGCTTGGCGGGGGAGACCTACAATGAGCAGTTCTTC. Translated: CASSLAGETYNEQFF. The chain is built from TRBV5-1 and TRBJ2-1; D may be TRBD2 (6 bases). CDR1 is SGHRS, CDR2 YFSETQ, per germline. The CDR3 extends over 15 amino acids. V gave up 0 bases and J gave up 2 bases, with 9 bases separating them.

This chain joins TRBV7-2 and TRBJ2-5, with 8 bases aligning to TRBD2. CDR3 length: 15 amino acids. V trimming: 5 bases; J trimming: 1 base; junction bases outside the gene matches: 6. Germline CDR1 and CDR2: SGHTA and FQGNSA. The CDR3 sequence is CASSLPGGVQETQYF. In DNA, the CDR3 is TGTGCCAGCAGCCTCCCCGGGGGGGTCCAAGAGACCCAGTACTTC.

This clonotype appeared many times. The rearrangement uses TRBV11-1 and TRBJ2-3, with TRBD2 identical over 10 bases. V lost 4 bases, J lost 6 bases, and 7 bases stayed unmatched. Germline V gives CDR1 SGHAT, CDR2 FQDESV (reference sequence). The CDR3 covers 15 residues. The DNA for the CDR3 is TGTGCCAGCAGCTACCGAGCGGGAGGGCCGGATACGCAGTATTTT. The encoded protein is CASSYRAGGPDTQYF.

The chain employs TRBV7-2 and TRBJ2-1, with 10 bases identical to TRBD2. The DNA matches TRBJ2-7 better at its end, which makes the J call doubtful. The CDR3 spans 14 residues. Looked up from germline, CDR1 is SGHTA and CDR2 is FQGNSA. The CDR3 DNA reads TGTGCCAGCAGCTGGCTAGCGGGGGCCAATGAGCAGTACTTC. The encoded protein is CASSWLAGANEQYF.

The chain employs TRBV28 and TRBJ1-4; no definite D call. The CDR3 has 14 residues. CDR1 is MDHEN and CDR2 is SYDVKM in the germline V gene. V lost 7 bases to trimming and J lost 5 bases, with 14 bases between them. The CDR3 DNA follows: TGTGCCAGCAACCTACCGGACCGCAATGAAAAACTGTTTTTT. As protein: CASNLPDRNEKLFF.

This clonotype was detected only a few times. The rearrangement uses TRBV3-1 and TRBJ2-2; D might be TRBD1 (6 bases). Per germline, CDR1 LGHDT and CDR2 YNNKEL (reference sequence). V was pared by 4 bases and J by 5 bases, with 14 bases between. This CDR3 comprises 15 residues. The CDR3 nucleotides are TGTGCCAGCAGCCGAAGTGGGGGCCGAACCGGGGAGCTGTTTTTT. This codes for CASSRSGGRTGELFF.

To note about this clonotype: A much larger clonotype is one base distant, so this may be a read error. The CDR3 sequence is CSASKASGYDEQFF. The CDR3, as DNA: TGCAGTGCTAGCAAGGCTAGCGGATACGATGAGCAGTTCTTC. The chain couples TRBV20-1 to TRBJ2-1; TRBD2 agrees at 7 bases. CDR3 length: 14 residues. Germline assignment: CDR1 DFQATT and CDR2 SNEGSKA (reference sequence). V trimming: 3 bases; J trimming: 8 bases; junction bases outside the gene matches: 10.

The count of this clonotype is one. This chain connects TRBV7-2 to TRBJ2-1, with 7 positions matching TRBD1. Germline V gives CDR1 SGHTA, CDR2 FQGNSA. Germline trimming cut 5 bases from V and 0 bases from J; bases unmatched to any gene: 7. This CDR3 region has 16 residues. CDR3 nucleotides: TGTGCCAGCAGCGCGCAGACAGGGTCCTCCTACAATGAGCAGTTCTTC. Protein: CASSAQTGSSYNEQFF. Based on the CDR3 plus reference TRBV7-2 and TRBJ2-1, the full variable domain is GAGVSQSPSNKVTEKGKDVELRCDPISGHTALYWYRQSLGQGLEFLIYFQGNSAPDKSGLPSDRFSAERTGGSVSTLTIQRTQQEDSAVYLCASSAQTGSSYNEQFFGPGTRLTVL.

This chain joins TRBV6-1 and TRBJ1-1; 8 nucleotides match TRBD1. With 7 bases clipped from V and 1 base from J, the junction kept 5 bases outside the gene matches. The germline gives CDR1 MNHNS, CDR2 SASEGT. The CDR3 is made up of 14 amino acids. The CDR3 loop is CASTTTGANTEAFF. In nucleotides, the CDR3 is TGTGCCAGCACTACGACAGGGGCGAACACTGAAGCTTTCTTT.